The 5 T cell receptor beta chains below were found in one sample sequenced in a study of T cells in Graves' hyperthyroidism and ophthalmopathy (dated by TCRdb to about 2019). The library was produced with multiplex PCR. The run used an Illumina HiSeq 2000. The TCR beta CDR3 regions were amplified from RNA transcripts. For the first round of RT-PCR on the TCR CDR3, the HTBI primer set was used together with the Qiagen OneStep RT-PCR kit. TCRdb redid the processing of the public reads, applying fastp at Q25 and MiXCR, and retained in-frame beta chains. Every distinct CDR3 protein forms one entry, paired with its most common genes and DNA. The sample table lists a few hundred thousand distinct CDR3 sequences, around a quarter of them with a count of one. Less than 75% of the sample is taken by the ten largest. The sequencing input was blood. Source of these receptors: a man in his fifties or sixties with Graves' hyperthyroidism.

This clonotype was found a few times. The V gene is TRBV6-1, the J gene TRBJ2-3; TRBD1 agrees at 7 bases. Germline V CDR1 and CDR2: MNHNS, SASEGT. J gave up 2 bases and V 2 bases, and 1 base lay outside the gene matches. The CDR3 length is 14 residues. The CDR3 nucleotides are TGTGCCAGCAGTGAAACAGGGGACACAGATACGCAGTATTTT. This codes for CASSETGDTDTQYF.

This clonotype came up a few times. The chain couples TRBV27 to TRBJ2-1; 13 bases are a match to TRBD2. J lost 8 bases, V lost 6 bases, and 7 bases had no gene match. The germline V gene encodes CDR1 MNHEY and CDR2 SMNVEV (reference sequence). CDR3 length equals 15 residues. The CDR3 nucleotides read TGTGCCAGCAGAGCACTAGCGGGAGGGCTCGATGAGCAGTTCTTC. Translating gives CASRALAGGLDEQFF.

This clonotype was recorded at least ten times. The V gene is TRBV7-2, the J gene TRBJ2-3; unclear D gene. Trimming removed 0 bases from V and 0 bases from J, with 4 bases in between. The CDR3 runs to 14 residues. Germline lookup yields CDR1 SGHTA and CDR2 FQGNSA. CDR3 nucleotide sequence: TGTGCCAGCAGCTTAGCCAGCAGCACAGATACGCAGTATTTT. Its translation: CASSLASSTDTQYF.

This clonotype was counted a few times. CDR3 residues: CASSLYSVSGSHEQYF. The DNA of the CDR3 is TGTGCCAGCAGTTTATACTCGGTTAGCGGGAGCCACGAGCAGTACTTC. The V call is TRBV27, the J call TRBJ2-7, with 9 bases aligning to TRBD2. The V and J ends lost 1 base and 5 bases, in that order; junction bases with no gene match: 9. The germline CDR1 and CDR2 sequences are MNHEY and SMNVEV (reference sequence). This CDR3 has 16 residues.

In this sample, this clonotype turned up many times. The chain uses TRBV12-3 or TRBV12-4 and TRBJ2-3; the D is unclear. CDR3 size: 15 residues. V shed 5 bases and J shed 0 bases, with 12 bases lying between them. Here the CDR3 DNA reads TGTGCCAGCAGTACCGGAAGCTATAGCACAGATACGCAGTATTTT. It specifies CASSTGSYSTDTQYF.